The 21 T cell receptor beta chains listed next were all sequenced from one sample in a study of early T cells in non-severe SARS-CoV-2 infection. TCRdb used MiXCR to reprocess the 5' RACE reads, holding one entry per CDR3 protein. Here the sample spans about 26,000 distinct CDR3 sequences, roughly 5.6% being singletons. Sequencing input: whole blood. These receptors were obtained from an adult who was a healthcare worker with PCR-confirmed SARS-CoV-2 infection or an uninfected control (not recorded which).

This clonotype was seen at least ten times. The rearrangement joins TRBV7-9 to TRBJ1-2, with 7 bases aligning to TRBD1. The length of the CDR3 is 12 residues. V lost 10 bases and J lost 8; bases outside the gene matches: 10. Germline V gene data show CDR1 as SEHNR and CDR2 as FQNEAQ (reference sequence). This CDR3 reads CATGDSLSGYTF. CDR3 coding DNA: TGTGCCACCGGGGACAGCCTATCCGGCTACACCTTC.

This clonotype was recorded many times. V is TRBV5-4 and J is TRBJ1-2; D is unclear. V was pared by 0 bases and J by 1 base, with 13 bases between. CDR1 is SGHNT and CDR2 is YYREEE in the germline V gene (reference sequence). This CDR3 spans 16 amino acids. The CDR3 protein is CASSLALDVDNYGYTF. CDR3 nucleotide sequence: TGTGCCAGCAGCTTGGCCTTGGACGTTGATAACTATGGCTACACCTTC.

This clonotype was seen many times. V is TRBV2 and J is TRBJ2-2; TRBD2 is a possible D gene (5 bases). The CDR3 runs 15 residues. CDR1 and CDR2 from the germline V gene are SNHLY and FYNNEI. V was cut by 3 bases and J by 5 bases, with 13 bases left in between. The CDR3 bases are TGTGCCAGCAGTGATAGCGCCAAAGGGACCGGGGAGCTGTTTTTT. It codes for CASSDSAKGTGELFF. The complete variable domain, with remaining parts taken from reference TRBV2 and TRBJ2-2, reads EPEVTQTPSHQVTQMGQEVILRCVPISNHLYFYWYRQILGQKVEFLVSFYNNEISEKSEIFDDQFSVERPDGSNFTLKIRSTKLEDSAMYFCASSDSAKGTGELFFGEGSRLTVL.

This clonotype was seen ten or more times. The chain employs TRBV5-1 and TRBJ1-3; D not certain. The V gene's germline CDR1 is SGHRS and CDR2 YFSETQ. CDR3 length: 12 amino acids. Trimming took 0 bases from V and 3 from J, leaving 1 base between them. As DNA, the CDR3 is TGCGCCAGCAGCTTGGATGGAAACACCATATATTTT. It is translated as CASSLDGNTIYF.

This clonotype was counted many times. V gene TRBV30 combines with J gene TRBJ1-1; D is uncertain. In germline, CDR1 is GTSNPN, CDR2 SVGIG (reference sequence). The V end lost 8 bases, the J end lost 1 base, and 8 bases lay between the germline ends. The CDR3 consists of 11 residues. The CDR3 DNA sequence: TGTGCCAGTTCGTGGAACACTGAAGCTTTCTTT. This encodes CASSWNTEAFF.

This clonotype has at least ten counts. This sequence joins TRBV11-2 and TRBJ2-7, with TRBD2 matching over 14 bases. The CDR3 extends over 16 amino acids. The V and J ends lost 6 bases and 2 bases, in that order; junction bases with no gene match: 6. Per germline, CDR1 SGHAT and CDR2 FQNNGV. The CDR3 sequence is CASRGLAGGTTYEQYF. The DNA of the CDR3 is TGTGCCAGCAGAGGACTAGCGGGAGGAACAACCTACGAGCAGTACTTC.

The V call is TRBV5-5, the J call TRBJ2-7, with D tentatively TRBD1 or TRBD2 (5 bases each). Trimming removed 1 base at V and 3 bases at J, with 11 bases between. CDR3 length equals 14 residues. CDR1 and CDR2 from the germline V gene are SGHKS and YYEKEE (reference sequence). DNA of the CDR3: TGTGCCAGCAGCTTGTACCGGGGCGGCTACGAGCAGTACTTC. It codes for CASSLYRGGYEQYF. The full variable domain, in which reference TRBV5-5 and TRBJ2-7 provide the parts outside the CDR3, is DAGVTQSPTHLIKTRGQQVTLRCSPISGHKSVSWYQQVLGQGPQFIFQYYEKEERGRGNFPDRFSARQFPNYSSELNVNALLLGDSALYLCASSLYRGGYEQYFGPGTRLTVT.

V and J are TRBV18 and TRBJ2-7; 7 nucleotides match TRBD1. Germline trimming cut 6 bases from V and 3 bases from J; bases unmatched to any gene: 2. Germline V gene lookup returns CDR1 KGHSH and CDR2 LQKENI. This CDR3 is built from 12 residues. This CDR3 reads CASSDRDYEQYF. The DNA of the CDR3 is TGTGCCAGCTCCGACAGGGACTACGAGCAGTACTTC.

This clonotype was found many times. The chain recombines TRBV4-3 with TRBJ2-7, with 9 bases fitting TRBD1. The CDR3 is 16 amino acids. Germline CDR1 and CDR2: LGHNA and YSLEER. V lost 0 bases to trimming and J lost 2 bases; unmatched junction nucleotides: 5. CDR3 nucleotide sequence: TGCGCCAGCAGCCAAGAGTGGCGGACAGGGGCCTACGAGCAGTACTTC. Encoded protein: CASSQEWRTGAYEQYF.

There are a few counts of this clonotype. The chain is built from TRBV3-1 and TRBJ2-7, with a weak D call TRBD2 (6 bases). Germline CDR1 LGHDT, CDR2 YNNKEL (reference sequence). Trimming shortened V by 2 bases and J by 4 bases, and 6 bases separated the two germline ends. The CDR3 extends over 12 amino acids. The CDR3 spells CASSQRGYEQYF. The CDR3 DNA is TGTGCCAGCAGCCAACGGGGGTACGAGCAGTACTTC.

This clonotype has a count of ten or more. The J gene is TRBJ2-2, the V gene TRBV20-1; 8 bases map to TRBD2. The CDR3 is 15 amino acids. Germline CDR1 is DFQATT and CDR2 is SNEGSKA (reference sequence). V lost 2 bases and J lost 0; bases outside the gene matches: 2. CDR3 residues: CSARLAGSNTGELFF. In nucleotides, the CDR3 is TGCAGTGCTAGACTAGCGGGCTCGAACACCGGGGAGCTGTTTTTT.

The table lists this clonotype with many counts. The CDR3 spells CAIRGRFGAPLHF. In DNA, the CDR3 is TGTGCCATAAGAGGACGGTTTGGGGCACCCCTCCACTTT. The V gene is TRBV28, the J gene TRBJ1-6; unclear D gene. The CDR3 runs to 13 residues. The V gene lost 10 bases and the J gene lost 11 bases, with 18 bases spanning the gap. Germline lookup yields CDR1 MDHEN and CDR2 SYDVKM.

This clonotype was detected a few times. The chain employs TRBV20-1 and TRBJ2-7, with a possible D match to TRBD1 (6 bases). This CDR3 has 15 residues. V was trimmed by 1 base and J by 3 bases, leaving 16 bases between them. Per germline, CDR1 DFQATT and CDR2 SNEGSKA (reference sequence). The CDR3 bases are TGCAGTGCTAGAGCCCTCGGCGCAGGGGACTACGAGCAGTACTTC. Translating it yields CSARALGAGDYEQYF.

As regards this clonotype: This could be a read error, since a much larger clone is one nucleotide away. V is TRBV12-3 or TRBV12-4 and J is TRBJ2-7; D might be TRBD2 (6 bases). Trimming cost V 5 bases and J 0 bases, with 14 bases left between them. The CDR3 length is 15 residues. CDR3 sequence: CASSIGASASYEQYF. The CDR3 DNA follows: TGTGCCAGCAGTATAGGGGCTAGCGCCTCCTACGAGCAGTACTTC.

This chain connects TRBV9 to TRBJ1-6; D gene ambiguous. This CDR3 contains 14 residues. Germline CDR1 is SGDLS and CDR2 is YYNGEE. Between the trimmed V and J ends, which lost 7 bases and 6 bases, there was a span of 14 bases. The CDR3 nucleotides are TGTGCCAGCGGGAGTTCCTTTCTTAATTCACCCCTCCACTTT. Protein sequence: CASGSSFLNSPLHF.

This clonotype occurred many times. The V call is TRBV15, the J call TRBJ2-7; D is unresolved. This CDR3 is 16 amino acids long. The V and J ends lost 0 bases and 7 bases respectively, with 19 bases between them. The germline gives CDR1 LNHNV, CDR2 YYDKDF (reference sequence). The CDR3 sequence is CATSRDLSSGSREQYF. For the CDR3, the DNA is TGTGCCACCAGCAGAGATCTTTCATCCGGTTCTCGTGAGCAGTACTTC.

This clonotype was observed at least ten times. V gene TRBV10-3 combines with J gene TRBJ2-7, with D perhaps assigned TRBD1 or TRBD2 (5 bases each). CDR1 ENHRY and CDR2 SYGVKD come from the germline V gene. Trimming cost V 0 bases and J 5 bases, with 8 bases left between them. The CDR3 loop spans 13 amino acids. Here the CDR3 DNA reads TGTGCCATCAGTGAGTCCGAGGGGAACGAGCAGTACTTC. It is translated as CAISESEGNEQYF.

This chain uses TRBV5-8 with TRBJ2-1, with 13 bases lining up with TRBD2. Germline CDR1 is SGHTS and CDR2 is YDEGEE. CDR3 length: 18 residues. The ends lost 4 bases at V and 2 bases at J; junction bases unmatched: 9. CDR3 sequence (DNA): TGTGCCAGCAGCCCTGGGACTAGCGGGACTCCCGCCTACAATGAGCAGTTCTTC. This codes for CASSPGTSGTPAYNEQFF.

This clonotype came up many times. This rearrangement joins TRBV6-2 or TRBV6-3 to TRBJ2-7; TRBD2 matches at 10 bases. The CDR3 is 17 residues long. Germline V gene lookup returns CDR1 MNHEY and CDR2 SVGEGT. The V and J ends lost 0 bases and 2 bases, in that order; junction bases with no gene match: 7. The CDR3 reads CASSYSIAGGPPYEQYF. The DNA for the CDR3 is TGTGCCAGCAGTTACTCGATAGCGGGAGGTCCACCCTACGAGCAGTACTTC.

At least ten counts were recorded for this clonotype. This sequence joins TRBV27 and TRBJ1-5; possibly TRBD1 for D (6 bases). Deletions cut 2 bases from V and 5 bases from J, with 16 bases between. The CDR3 is made up of 16 amino acids. Germline-derived CDR1 and CDR2 are MNHEY and SMNVEV (reference sequence). CDR3 amino acids: CASSLRWTATDQPQHF. The CDR3 nucleotides read TGTGCCAGCAGTTTAAGGTGGACAGCCACGGATCAGCCCCAGCATTTT.

The table lists this clonotype with a few counts. One junction end does not reproduce the germline sequence, and a read error may be involved. This rearrangement joins TRBV4-2 to TRBJ2-5; D is uncertain. The CDR3 length is 12 residues. The V gene's germline CDR1 is LGHNA and CDR2 YNFKEQ. The CDR3 DNA reads TGTGTCAGCAGCCAAGAACCCCGTACCCAGTACTTC. Translating it yields CVSSQEPRTQYF.